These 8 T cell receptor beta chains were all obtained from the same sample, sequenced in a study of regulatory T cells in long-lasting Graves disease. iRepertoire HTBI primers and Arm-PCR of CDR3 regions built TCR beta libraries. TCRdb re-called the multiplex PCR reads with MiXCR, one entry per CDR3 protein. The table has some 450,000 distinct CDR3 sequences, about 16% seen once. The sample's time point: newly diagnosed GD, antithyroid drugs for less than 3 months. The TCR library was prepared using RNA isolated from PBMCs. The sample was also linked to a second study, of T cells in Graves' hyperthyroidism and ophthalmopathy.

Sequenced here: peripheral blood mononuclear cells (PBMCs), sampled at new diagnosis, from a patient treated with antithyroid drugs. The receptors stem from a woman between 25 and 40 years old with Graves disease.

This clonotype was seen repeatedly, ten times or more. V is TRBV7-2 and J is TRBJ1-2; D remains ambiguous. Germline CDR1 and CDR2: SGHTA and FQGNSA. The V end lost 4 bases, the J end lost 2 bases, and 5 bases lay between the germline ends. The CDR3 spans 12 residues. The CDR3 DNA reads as TGTGCCAGCAGCTCGGACAACTATGGCTACACCTTC. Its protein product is CASSSDNYGYTF.

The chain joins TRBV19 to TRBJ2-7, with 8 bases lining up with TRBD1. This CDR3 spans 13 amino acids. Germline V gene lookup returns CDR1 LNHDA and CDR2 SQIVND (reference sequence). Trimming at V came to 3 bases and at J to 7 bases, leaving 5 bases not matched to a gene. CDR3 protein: CASSIQTGAEQYF. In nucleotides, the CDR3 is TGTGCCAGTAGTATCCAGACAGGGGCGGAGCAGTACTTC.

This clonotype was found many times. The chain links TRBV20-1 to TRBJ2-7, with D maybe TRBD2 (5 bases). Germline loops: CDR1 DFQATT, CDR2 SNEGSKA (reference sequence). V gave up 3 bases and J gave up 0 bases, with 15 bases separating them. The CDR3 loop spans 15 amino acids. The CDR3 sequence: CSARVHLGSSYEQYF. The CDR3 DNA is TGCAGTGCTAGGGTCCATCTGGGGAGCTCCTACGAGCAGTACTTC.

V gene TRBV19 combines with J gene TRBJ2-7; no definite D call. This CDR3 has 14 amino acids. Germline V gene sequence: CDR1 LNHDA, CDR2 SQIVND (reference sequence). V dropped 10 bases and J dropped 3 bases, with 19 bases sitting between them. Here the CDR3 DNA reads TGTGCCACCCAGCCCGATGCCGGATACTACGAGCAGTACTTC. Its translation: CATQPDAGYYEQYF.

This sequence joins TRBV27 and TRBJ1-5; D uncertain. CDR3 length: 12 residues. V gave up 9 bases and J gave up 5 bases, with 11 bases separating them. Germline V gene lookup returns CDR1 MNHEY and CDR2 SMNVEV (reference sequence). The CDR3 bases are TGTGCCAGTGGCCCGGTGGATCAGCCCCAGCATTTT. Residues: CASGPVDQPQHF.

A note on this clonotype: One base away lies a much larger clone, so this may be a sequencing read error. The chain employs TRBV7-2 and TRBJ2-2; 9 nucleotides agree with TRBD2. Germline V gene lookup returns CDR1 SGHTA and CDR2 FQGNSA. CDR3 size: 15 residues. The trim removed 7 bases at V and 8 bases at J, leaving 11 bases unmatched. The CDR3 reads CASNPTFSGRGELFF. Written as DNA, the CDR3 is TGTGCCAGCAACCCAACTTTCAGCGGGAGGGGGGAGCTGTTTTTT.

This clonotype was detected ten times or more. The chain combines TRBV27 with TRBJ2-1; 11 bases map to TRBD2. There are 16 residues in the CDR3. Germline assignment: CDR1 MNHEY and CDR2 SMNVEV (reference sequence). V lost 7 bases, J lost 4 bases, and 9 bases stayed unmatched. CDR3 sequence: CASNSVAGGPYNEQFF. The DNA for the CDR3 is TGTGCCAGCAATTCGGTAGCGGGAGGGCCGTACAATGAGCAGTTCTTC.

The CDR3 loop is CASSYLGTGGSNTQYF. The CDR3 DNA follows: TGTGCCAGCAGTTACCTCGGGACAGGGGGCTCAAATACGCAGTATTTT. The gene calls are TRBV6-5 and TRBJ2-3, with 12 bases that match TRBD1. The V gene's germline CDR1 is MNHEY and CDR2 SVGAGI. The V and J ends lost 2 bases and 7 bases, in that order; junction bases with no gene match: 7. CDR3 length: 16 residues.